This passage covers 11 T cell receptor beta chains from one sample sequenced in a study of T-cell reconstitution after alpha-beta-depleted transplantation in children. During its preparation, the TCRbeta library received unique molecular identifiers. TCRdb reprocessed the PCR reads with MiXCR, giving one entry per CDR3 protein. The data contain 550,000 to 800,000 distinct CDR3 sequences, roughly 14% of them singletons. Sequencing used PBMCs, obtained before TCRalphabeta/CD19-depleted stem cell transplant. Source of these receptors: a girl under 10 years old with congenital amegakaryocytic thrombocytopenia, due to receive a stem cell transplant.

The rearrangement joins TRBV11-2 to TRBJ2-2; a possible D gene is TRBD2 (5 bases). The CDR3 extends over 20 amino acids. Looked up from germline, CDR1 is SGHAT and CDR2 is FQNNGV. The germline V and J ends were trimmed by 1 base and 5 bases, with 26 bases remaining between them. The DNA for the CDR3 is TGTGCCAGCAGCTTAGGGAGATGGCTAGCCGAAATCGATAAGACCGGGGAGCTGTTTTTT. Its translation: CASSLGRWLAEIDKTGELFF. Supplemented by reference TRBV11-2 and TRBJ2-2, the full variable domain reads EAGVAQSPRYKIIEKRQSVAFWCNPISGHATLYWYQQILGQGPKLLIQFQNNGVVDDSQLPKDRFSAERLKGVDSTLKIQPAKLEDSAVYLCASSLGRWLAEIDKTGELFFGEGSRLTVL.

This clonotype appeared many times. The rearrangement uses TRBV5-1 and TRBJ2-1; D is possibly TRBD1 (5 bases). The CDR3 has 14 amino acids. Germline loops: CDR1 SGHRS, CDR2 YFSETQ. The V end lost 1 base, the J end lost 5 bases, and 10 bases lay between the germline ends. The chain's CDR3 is CASSLWLGDNEQFF. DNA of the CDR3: TGCGCCAGCAGCTTGTGGCTAGGGGACAATGAGCAGTTCTTC. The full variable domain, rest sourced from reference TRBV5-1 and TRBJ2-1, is KAGVTQTPRYLIKTRGQQVTLSCSPISGHRSVSWYQQTPGQGLQFLFEYFSETQRNKGNFPGRFSGRQFSNSRSEMNVSTLELGDSALYLCASSLWLGDNEQFFGPGTRLTVL.

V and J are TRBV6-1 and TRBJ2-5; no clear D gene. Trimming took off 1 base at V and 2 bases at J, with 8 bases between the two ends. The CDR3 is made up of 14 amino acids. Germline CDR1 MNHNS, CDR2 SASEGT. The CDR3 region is CASSEGFRQETQYF. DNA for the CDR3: TGTGCCAGCAGTGAAGGGTTCAGACAAGAGACCCAGTACTTC.

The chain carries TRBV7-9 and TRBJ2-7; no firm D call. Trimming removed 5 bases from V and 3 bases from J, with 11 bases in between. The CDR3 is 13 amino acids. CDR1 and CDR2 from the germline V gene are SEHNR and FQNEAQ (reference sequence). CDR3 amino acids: CASSQGSVYEQYF. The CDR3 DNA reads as TGTGCCAGCAGCCAAGGGTCGGTCTACGAGCAGTACTTC.

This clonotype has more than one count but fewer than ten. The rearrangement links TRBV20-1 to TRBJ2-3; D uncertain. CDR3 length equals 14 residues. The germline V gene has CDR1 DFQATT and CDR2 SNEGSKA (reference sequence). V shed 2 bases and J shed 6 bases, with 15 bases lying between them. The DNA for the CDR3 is TGCAGTGCTAGAAATAATTGGGTGTTGGATACGCAGTATTTT. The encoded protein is CSARNNWVLDTQYF.

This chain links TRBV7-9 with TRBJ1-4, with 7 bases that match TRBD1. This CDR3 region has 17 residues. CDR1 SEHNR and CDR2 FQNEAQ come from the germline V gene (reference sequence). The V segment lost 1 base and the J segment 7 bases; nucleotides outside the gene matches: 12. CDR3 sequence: CASSLGGQRGYTEKLFF. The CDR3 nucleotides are TGTGCCAGCAGCTTAGGGGGACAGCGGGGTTATACTGAAAAACTGTTTTTT.

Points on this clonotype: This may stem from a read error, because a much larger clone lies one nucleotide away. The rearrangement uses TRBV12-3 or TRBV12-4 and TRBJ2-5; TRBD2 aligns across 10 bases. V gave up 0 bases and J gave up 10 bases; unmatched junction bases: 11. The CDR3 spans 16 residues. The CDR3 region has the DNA TGTGCCAGCAGTTTAGCGTCCCTAGCGGGAGCTGTGATCCAGTACTTC. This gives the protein CASSLASLAGAVIQYF.

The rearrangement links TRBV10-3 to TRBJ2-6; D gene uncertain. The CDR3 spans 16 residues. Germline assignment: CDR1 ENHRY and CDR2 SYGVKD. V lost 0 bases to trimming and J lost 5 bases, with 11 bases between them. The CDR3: CAISESEVRWANVLTF. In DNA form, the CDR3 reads TGTGCCATCAGTGAGTCTGAGGTCAGGTGGGCCAACGTCCTGACTTTC.

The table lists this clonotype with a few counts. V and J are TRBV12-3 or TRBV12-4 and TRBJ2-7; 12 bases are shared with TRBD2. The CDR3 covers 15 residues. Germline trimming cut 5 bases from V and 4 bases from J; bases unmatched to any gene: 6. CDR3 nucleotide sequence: TGTGCCAGCAGTCCCCTAGCGGGAGGGCCGTACGAGCAGTACTTC. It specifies CASSPLAGGPYEQYF.

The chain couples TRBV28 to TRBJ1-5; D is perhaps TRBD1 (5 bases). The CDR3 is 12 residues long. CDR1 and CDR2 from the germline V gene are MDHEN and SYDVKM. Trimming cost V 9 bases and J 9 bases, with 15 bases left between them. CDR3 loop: CARGRQGVPQHF. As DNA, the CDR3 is TGTGCCAGGGGGAGGCAGGGAGTGCCCCAGCATTTT.

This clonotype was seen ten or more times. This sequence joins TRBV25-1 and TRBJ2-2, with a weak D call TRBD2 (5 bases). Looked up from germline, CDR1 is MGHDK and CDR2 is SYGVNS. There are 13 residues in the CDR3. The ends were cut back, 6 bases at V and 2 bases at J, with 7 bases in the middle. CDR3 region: CASRRENTGELFF. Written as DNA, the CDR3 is TGTGCCAGCAGACGGGAAAACACCGGGGAGCTGTTTTTT.